The present T cell receptor beta chain was sequenced within a study of cytomegalovirus exposure and HLA in healthy donors. Study-wide points: HLA restriction was apparent for most CMV-associated TCR beta chains in a later analysis.

This clone was seen just once. Its antigen is not known. The PCR ran on 60 Vbeta and 13 Jbeta primers. Using immunoSEQ multiplex PCR, the repertoire was profiled, and TCRdb retains in-frame clones only, with some absent. This table holds approximately 220,000 clones, 65% to 80% found once. From germline, CDR1 is SGHNT and CDR2 YYREEE (reference sequence). The CDR3 totals 16 residues. V was clipped by 1 base and J by 0 bases; unmatched bases: 4. The sample comprised PBMCs. The source is a man aged 35-49 years in good health and CMV-seronegative. The chain links TRBV5-4 to TRBJ2-3; TRBD2 agrees at 8 bases. DNA of the CDR3: TGTGCCAGCAGCTTGAAACAGCGGGAGAGCACAGATACGCAGTATTTT. Protein: CASSLKQRESTDTQYF.